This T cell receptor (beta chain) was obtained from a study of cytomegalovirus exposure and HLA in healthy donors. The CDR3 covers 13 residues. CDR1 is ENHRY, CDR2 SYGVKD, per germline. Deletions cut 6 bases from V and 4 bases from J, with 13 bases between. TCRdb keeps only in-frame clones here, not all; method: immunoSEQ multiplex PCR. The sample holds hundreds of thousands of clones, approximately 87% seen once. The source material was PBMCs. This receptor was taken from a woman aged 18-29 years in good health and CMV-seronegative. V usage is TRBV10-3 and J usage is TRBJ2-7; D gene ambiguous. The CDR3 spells CAIRTTMDYEQYF. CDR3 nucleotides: TGTGCCATCAGAACGACAATGGATTACGAGCAGTACTTC.